Each of the 31 T cell receptor beta chains below was sequenced from the same sample in a study of technical replicates of blood from four donors (dated by TCRdb to the late 2010s). Receptors were amplified or captured by the immunoSEQ multiplex PCR assay. The table was pulled from immuneACCESS by TCRdb, which kept in-frame rearrangements only. Such tables lose some clones; where checked, under half of the loss comes from unresolved V genes, and the rest has no known cause. The sample includes some 76,000 clones, with 85% to 95% observed a single time. Clones ranked in the top ten supply about 0.4% of the sample. What was sequenced was T cells isolated from PBMCs. Receptors were obtained from a human donor in good health.

Only a few counts were recorded for this clone. The chain combines TRBV5-5 with TRBJ2-7, with 7 bases fitting TRBD1. Per germline, CDR1 SGHKS and CDR2 YYEKEE (reference sequence). The CDR3 length is 15 residues. Trimming at V came to 5 bases and at J to 2 bases, leaving 10 bases not matched to a gene. For the CDR3, the DNA is TGTGCCAGCAGTTTGACCAGGGGGAAGGCCTACGAGCAGTACTTC. It codes for CASSLTRGKAYEQYF.

V usage is TRBV7-2 and J usage is TRBJ2-7; D remains ambiguous. CDR1 and CDR2 (germline): SGHTA, FQGNSA. The CDR3 runs 12 residues. With 3 bases removed from V and 1 base from J, the gap between germline ends came to 4 bases. The CDR3 nucleotides are TGTGCCAGCAGCTTCACTTCCTACGAGCAGTACTTC. Translating gives CASSFTSYEQYF. Combining the CDR3 with reference TRBV7-2 and TRBJ2-7 gives the whole variable domain GAGVSQSPSNKVTEKGKDVELRCDPISGHTALYWYRQSLGQGLEFLIYFQGNSAPDKSGLPSDRFSAERTGGSVSTLTIQRTQQEDSAVYLCASSFTSYEQYFGPGTRLTVT.

This chain uses TRBV6-1 with TRBJ1-2; D ambiguous. V lost 0 bases and J lost 0, with 14 bases in between. CDR1 is MNHNS and CDR2 is SASEGT in the germline V gene. The CDR3 covers 17 residues. For the CDR3, the DNA is TGTGCCAGCAGTGAAGCGGGCAGGTCCGAAGCTAACTATGGCTACACCTTC. Amino acid sequence: CASSEAGRSEANYGYTF.

The rearrangement joins TRBV5-4 to TRBJ2-1; 9 bases are shared with TRBD1. J lost 9 bases, V lost 4 bases, and 8 bases had no gene match. The V gene's germline CDR1 is SGHNT and CDR2 YYREEE (reference sequence). The CDR3 consists of 14 residues. The chain's CDR3 is CASSTDRDRAEQFF. CDR3 coding DNA: TGTGCCAGCAGCACAGACAGGGACAGGGCTGAGCAGTTCTTC. The variable domain in full, with the rest retrieved from reference TRBV5-4 and TRBJ2-1, is ETGVTQSPTHLIKTRGQQVTLRCSSQSGHNTVSWYQQALGQGPQFIFQYYREEENGRGNFPPRFSGLQFPNYSSELNVNALELDDSALYLCASSTDRDRAEQFFGPGTRLTVL.

The V and J genes are TRBV18 and TRBJ2-3; 8 positions agree with TRBD1. J lost 6 bases, V lost 2 bases, and 7 bases had no gene match. This CDR3 comprises 15 residues. Germline-derived CDR1 and CDR2 are KGHSH and LQKENI. The CDR3 bases are TGTGCCAGCTCACCAGCTCAGGGGGCGTGGGATACGCAGTATTTT. Its translation: CASSPAQGAWDTQYF.

The chain carries TRBV30 and TRBJ2-7; 7 bases are a match to TRBD1. There are 13 residues in the CDR3. The V gene's germline CDR1 is GTSNPN and CDR2 SVGIG (reference sequence). V shed 2 bases, J shed 6 bases, and the junction held 7 bases outside the gene matches. The CDR3 protein is CAWSKRQGGEQYF. CDR3 nucleotides: TGTGCCTGGAGTAAACGACAGGGTGGCGAGCAGTACTTC.

V gene TRBV5-6 combines with J gene TRBJ2-1, with 9 bases lining up with TRBD2. Germline V lookup: CDR1 SGHDT, CDR2 YYEEEE. The V gene end was trimmed by 0 bases and the J gene end by 6 bases; junction bases not matched to a gene: 4. The CDR3 loop spans 15 amino acids. The CDR3 DNA follows: TGTGCCAGCAGCTTGGAAGCGGGAGGCAGCAATGAGCAGTTCTTC. Its translation: CASSLEAGGSNEQFF.

This clone was recorded only once. The rearrangement links TRBV9 to TRBJ2-7; D gene ambiguous. The CDR3 contains 12 residues. V dropped 3 bases and J dropped 2 bases, with 6 bases sitting between them. Germline V gives CDR1 SGDLS, CDR2 YYNGEE. The CDR3 here is CASSGGAYEQYF. For the CDR3, the DNA is TGTGCCAGCAGCGGCGGCGCCTACGAGCAGTACTTC.

This sequence joins TRBV5-6 and TRBJ1-2; 9 positions match TRBD1. CDR3 length: 17 residues. V was clipped by 3 bases and J by 0 bases; unmatched bases: 9. Germline V lookup: CDR1 SGHDT, CDR2 YYEEEE. CDR3 sequence reads: CASSYGQGPFSNYGYTF. CDR3 sequence (DNA): TGTGCCAGCAGCTACGGACAGGGGCCCTTTTCTAACTATGGCTACACCTTC.

This chain connects TRBV19 to TRBJ2-7; 11 nucleotides match TRBD1. The germline V gene encodes CDR1 LNHDA and CDR2 SQIVND (reference sequence). The V and J ends lost 6 bases and 4 bases, in that order; junction bases with no gene match: 11. The CDR3 is 16 residues long. The CDR3 protein is CASSNIWGQGDYEQYF. CDR3 nucleotides: TGTGCCAGTAGCAACATTTGGGGACAGGGGGATTACGAGCAGTACTTC.

The chain couples TRBV7-9 to TRBJ2-7; D is possibly TRBD2 (5 bases). This CDR3 region has 13 residues. V lost 3 bases to trimming and J lost 2 bases, with 8 bases between them. Looked up from germline, CDR1 is SEHNR and CDR2 is FQNEAQ (reference sequence). The DNA for the CDR3 is TGTGCCAGCAGCTTGGGAGCTACCTACGAGCAGTACTTC. Amino acid sequence: CASSLGATYEQYF.

The J gene is TRBJ1-2, the V gene TRBV5-4, with D perhaps matching TRBD1 (5 bases). The length of the CDR3 is 15 residues. Per the germline V gene, CDR1 is SGHNT and CDR2 is YYREEE (reference sequence). Trimming took off 0 bases at V and 8 bases at J, with 17 bases between the two ends. CDR3 protein: CASSLEIGAVEGYTF. The CDR3 region has the DNA TGTGCCAGCAGCTTGGAGATAGGGGCAGTGGAGGGCTACACCTTC.

The chain has TRBV29-1 and TRBJ2-3, with D perhaps TRBD1 (6 bases). Trimming took off 8 bases at V and 1 base at J, with 13 bases between the two ends. The CDR3 is made up of 13 amino acids. The V gene's germline CDR1 is SQVTM and CDR2 ANQGSEA. CDR3 region: CSSPKGGTDTQYF. The CDR3 nucleotides are TGCAGCTCCCCCAAGGGGGGCACAGATACGCAGTATTTT.

This rearrangement joins TRBV5-4 to TRBJ2-2, with D perhaps TRBD1 (7 bases). Looked up from germline, CDR1 is SGHNT and CDR2 is YYREEE (reference sequence). Trimming removed 4 bases from V and 6 bases from J, with 16 bases in between. The CDR3 is made up of 15 amino acids. The CDR3 DNA sequence: TGTGCCAGCAGCCCCATCCAGGGGGGACCCGGGGAGCTGTTTTTT. Protein: CASSPIQGGPGELFF.

The rearrangement links TRBV7-2 to TRBJ1-5, with D possibly TRBD1 on 6 matching bases. The germline CDR1 and CDR2 sequences are SGHTA and FQGNSA. Trimming stripped 3 bases from V and 4 bases from J, with 10 bases between. The CDR3 runs to 14 residues. The CDR3 loop reads CASSLWDNNQPQHF. The CDR3, as DNA: TGTGCCAGCAGCTTGTGGGACAATAATCAGCCCCAGCATTTT.

This clone showed up just once. V usage is TRBV9 and J usage is TRBJ2-7; D unresolved. Per germline, CDR1 SGDLS and CDR2 YYNGEE. V was pared by 0 bases and J by 4 bases, with 11 bases between. CDR3 size: 14 residues. The CDR3 sequence: CASSVGLSGYEQYF. The CDR3 nucleotides are TGTGCCAGCAGCGTAGGCCTATCGGGTTACGAGCAGTACTTC.

The V and J genes are TRBV5-4 and TRBJ2-1; 16 bases are a match to TRBD2. The CDR3 contains 14 residues. From germline, CDR1 is SGHNT and CDR2 YYREEE (reference sequence). Trimming removed 4 bases from V and 10 bases from J; junction bases left unmatched: 2. CDR3 nucleotide sequence: TGTGCCAGCAGCACGGGACTAGCGGGGGGGGAGCAGTTCTTC. Amino acids: CASSTGLAGGEQFF.

The J gene is TRBJ2-1, the V gene TRBV6-5; TRBD2 is a possible D gene (5 bases). The CDR3 has 14 residues. The V gene lost 5 bases and the J gene lost 10 bases, with 18 bases spanning the gap. Germline assignment: CDR1 MNHEY and CDR2 SVGAGI. Here the CDR3 reads CASSPVGLDNEQFF. In DNA form, the CDR3 reads TGTGCCAGCAGTCCCGTAGGACTGGATAACGAGCAGTTCTTC.

J is TRBJ2-7 and V is TRBV2; D is undetermined. V lost 2 bases, J lost 2 bases, and 13 bases lay in between. Germline CDR1 and CDR2: SNHLY and FYNNEI. The CDR3 has 15 residues. For the CDR3, the DNA is TGTGCCAGCAGTGAACTAGGTTCAGCTACCTACGAGCAGTACTTC. Translating it yields CASSELGSATYEQYF.

The gene calls are TRBV2 and TRBJ2-7; 12 nucleotides match TRBD1. The germline gives CDR1 SNHLY, CDR2 FYNNEI. The CDR3 is 13 amino acids. V lost 6 bases and J lost 6; bases outside the gene matches: 3. CDR3 amino acids: CASRGQGASEQYF. CDR3 nucleotides: TGTGCCAGCAGGGGACAGGGGGCGAGCGAGCAGTACTTC.

The V call is TRBV9, the J call TRBJ2-7; possibly TRBD1 for D (5 bases). Germline assignment: CDR1 SGDLS and CDR2 YYNGEE. This CDR3 is 15 amino acids long. Trimming took off 3 bases at V and 2 bases at J, with 15 bases between the two ends. CDR3 protein: CASSEGPGHTYEQYF. DNA for the CDR3: TGTGCCAGCAGCGAGGGTCCCGGACATACCTACGAGCAGTACTTC.

The sample holds one count of this clone. The V and J genes are TRBV19 and TRBJ2-5; TRBD2 might be the D (5 bases). The CDR3 spans 14 residues. Trimming took off 1 base at V and 4 bases at J, with 10 bases between the two ends. CDR1 and CDR2 (germline): LNHDA, SQIVND (reference sequence). The CDR3 nucleotides are TGTGCCAGTAGTATAGGTAGCGTGCGAGAGACCCAGTACTTC. Encoded protein: CASSIGSVRETQYF.

This chain connects TRBV7-8 to TRBJ2-1; the match to TRBD2 covers 8 bases. The CDR3 has 15 amino acids. The germline CDR1 and CDR2 sequences are SGHVS and FQNEAQ. Losses at the gene ends were 2 bases for V and 8 bases for J; bases not matched to a gene: 8. The CDR3: CASSLTVSGIDEQFF. CDR3 DNA: TGTGCCAGCAGCTTAACTGTTAGCGGGATAGATGAGCAGTTCTTC. Variable domain in full (rest from reference TRBV7-8 and TRBJ2-1): GAGVSQSPRYKVAKRGQDVALRCDPISGHVSLFWYQQALGQGPEFLTYFQNEAQLDKSGLPSDRFFAERPEGSVSTLKIQRTQQEDSAVYLCASSLTVSGIDEQFFGPGTRLTVL.

The V and J genes are TRBV6-5 and TRBJ2-7; TRBD1 is a possible D gene (6 bases). Germline CDR1 is MNHEY and CDR2 is SVGAGI. The CDR3 runs 14 residues. Deletions cut 5 bases from V and 4 bases from J, with 15 bases between. The CDR3 spells CASSPLGQIYEQYF. As DNA, the CDR3 is TGTGCCAGCAGTCCCTTAGGACAGATATACGAGCAGTACTTC.

The chain uses TRBV7-2 and TRBJ2-1; 12 nucleotides align to TRBD2. This CDR3 has 16 amino acids. CDR1 is SGHTA and CDR2 is FQGNSA in the germline V gene. The ends lost 1 base at V and 8 bases at J; junction bases unmatched: 6. The DNA for the CDR3 is TGTGCCAGCAGCTTAGAGCTAGCGGGAGGGCTAGATGAGCAGTTCTTC. Encoded protein: CASSLELAGGLDEQFF.

The gene calls are TRBV29-1 and TRBJ2-7; 9 nucleotides line up with TRBD2. This CDR3 spans 13 amino acids. The germline gives CDR1 SQVTM, CDR2 ANQGSEA. With V trimmed by 4 bases and J by 1 base, 2 bases remained unmatched. The CDR3 reads CSVGLAVSYEQYF. CDR3 DNA: TGCAGCGTTGGACTAGCGGTATCCTACGAGCAGTACTTC.

V usage is TRBV5-8 and J usage is TRBJ1-4; the D gene is possibly TRBD1 (5 bases). This CDR3 has 14 amino acids. From germline, CDR1 is SGHTS and CDR2 YDEGEE. Trimming cost V 0 bases and J 7 bases, with 10 bases left between them. DNA for the CDR3: TGTGCCAGCAGCTTGGGGCAGGGAGGTGAAAAACTGTTTTTT. This gives the protein CASSLGQGGEKLFF. Looking up the rest from reference TRBV5-8 and TRBJ1-4 gives the full variable domain: EAGVTQSPTHLIKTRGQQATLRCSPISGHTSVYWYQQALGLGLQFLLWYDEGEERNRGNFPPRFSGRQFPNYSSELNVNALELEDSALYLCASSLGQGGEKLFFGSGTQLSVL.

J is TRBJ1-2 and V is TRBV9, with D perhaps TRBD1 (6 bases). V lost 0 bases, J lost 8 bases, and 8 bases lay in between. The germline CDR1 and CDR2 sequences are SGDLS and YYNGEE. The CDR3 is 12 amino acids. In DNA, the CDR3 is TGTGCCAGCAGCGTAGAGGGGGTCGGCTACACCTTC. Residues: CASSVEGVGYTF.

V is TRBV5-5 and J is TRBJ1-5; TRBD1 aligns across 8 bases. Germline CDR1 reads SGHKS; CDR2 reads YYEKEE (reference sequence). V dropped 4 bases and J dropped 6; count of bases not matched to a gene: 9. This CDR3 region has 15 residues. Here the CDR3 DNA reads TGTGCCAGCAGCATGGACAGGGTCGAGGGTCAGCCCCAGCATTTT. As protein: CASSMDRVEGQPQHF. Full variable domain (outside the CDR3, taken from reference TRBV5-5 and TRBJ1-5): DAGVTQSPTHLIKTRGQQVTLRCSPISGHKSVSWYQQVLGQGPQFIFQYYEKEERGRGNFPDRFSARQFPNYSSELNVNALLLGDSALYLCASSMDRVEGQPQHFGDGTRLSIL.

The chain employs TRBV6-5 and TRBJ1-1; a weak D match, TRBD1 (5 bases). Trimming removed 2 bases at V and 1 base at J, with 5 bases between. Germline CDR1 is MNHEY and CDR2 is SVGAGI. The CDR3 is 13 residues long. The CDR3 nucleotides read TGTGCCAGCAGTTACGACAGGAACACTGAAGCTTTCTTT. Protein: CASSYDRNTEAFF.

The V call is TRBV11-2, the J call TRBJ2-7, with D maybe TRBD1 (6 bases). Trimming shortened V by 1 base and J by 2 bases, and 12 bases separated the two germline ends. The CDR3 is 15 residues long. In germline, CDR1 is SGHAT, CDR2 FQNNGV. DNA for the CDR3: TGTGCCAGCAGCTTAGCCGGGGACACTGCCTACGAGCAGTACTTC. It translates to CASSLAGDTAYEQYF.